This T cell receptor beta chain was obtained from a study of T cell responses to AZD1222 COVID-19 vaccine. Regarding the study as a whole: Baseline seropositivity occurred in only a handful of AZD1222 recipients. Donors in the cohort were predominantly white British and more often female, and clonal diversity was possibly underestimated.

This CDR3 is 17 amino acids long. Germline CDR1 is KGHSH and CDR2 is LQKENI. The ends were cut back, 3 bases at V and 6 bases at J, with 23 bases in the middle. Produced via immunoSEQ multiplex PCR; TCRdb's table is partial and in-frame only. The sample includes about 110,000 clones, roughly nine tenths of them seen just once. With respect to this clone: No antigen is known for it.

The chain has TRBV18 and TRBJ1-1; maybe TRBD1 (5 bases). This receptor was identified in an adult who received the AZD1222 COVID-19 vaccine. Specimen: peripheral blood, collected 28 days after the second AZD1222 dose. CDR3 sequence: CASSPQPGGGSFAEAFF. The CDR3 bases are TGTGCCAGCTCACCCCAGCCTGGGGGGGGTTCGTTCGCTGAAGCTTTCTTT.